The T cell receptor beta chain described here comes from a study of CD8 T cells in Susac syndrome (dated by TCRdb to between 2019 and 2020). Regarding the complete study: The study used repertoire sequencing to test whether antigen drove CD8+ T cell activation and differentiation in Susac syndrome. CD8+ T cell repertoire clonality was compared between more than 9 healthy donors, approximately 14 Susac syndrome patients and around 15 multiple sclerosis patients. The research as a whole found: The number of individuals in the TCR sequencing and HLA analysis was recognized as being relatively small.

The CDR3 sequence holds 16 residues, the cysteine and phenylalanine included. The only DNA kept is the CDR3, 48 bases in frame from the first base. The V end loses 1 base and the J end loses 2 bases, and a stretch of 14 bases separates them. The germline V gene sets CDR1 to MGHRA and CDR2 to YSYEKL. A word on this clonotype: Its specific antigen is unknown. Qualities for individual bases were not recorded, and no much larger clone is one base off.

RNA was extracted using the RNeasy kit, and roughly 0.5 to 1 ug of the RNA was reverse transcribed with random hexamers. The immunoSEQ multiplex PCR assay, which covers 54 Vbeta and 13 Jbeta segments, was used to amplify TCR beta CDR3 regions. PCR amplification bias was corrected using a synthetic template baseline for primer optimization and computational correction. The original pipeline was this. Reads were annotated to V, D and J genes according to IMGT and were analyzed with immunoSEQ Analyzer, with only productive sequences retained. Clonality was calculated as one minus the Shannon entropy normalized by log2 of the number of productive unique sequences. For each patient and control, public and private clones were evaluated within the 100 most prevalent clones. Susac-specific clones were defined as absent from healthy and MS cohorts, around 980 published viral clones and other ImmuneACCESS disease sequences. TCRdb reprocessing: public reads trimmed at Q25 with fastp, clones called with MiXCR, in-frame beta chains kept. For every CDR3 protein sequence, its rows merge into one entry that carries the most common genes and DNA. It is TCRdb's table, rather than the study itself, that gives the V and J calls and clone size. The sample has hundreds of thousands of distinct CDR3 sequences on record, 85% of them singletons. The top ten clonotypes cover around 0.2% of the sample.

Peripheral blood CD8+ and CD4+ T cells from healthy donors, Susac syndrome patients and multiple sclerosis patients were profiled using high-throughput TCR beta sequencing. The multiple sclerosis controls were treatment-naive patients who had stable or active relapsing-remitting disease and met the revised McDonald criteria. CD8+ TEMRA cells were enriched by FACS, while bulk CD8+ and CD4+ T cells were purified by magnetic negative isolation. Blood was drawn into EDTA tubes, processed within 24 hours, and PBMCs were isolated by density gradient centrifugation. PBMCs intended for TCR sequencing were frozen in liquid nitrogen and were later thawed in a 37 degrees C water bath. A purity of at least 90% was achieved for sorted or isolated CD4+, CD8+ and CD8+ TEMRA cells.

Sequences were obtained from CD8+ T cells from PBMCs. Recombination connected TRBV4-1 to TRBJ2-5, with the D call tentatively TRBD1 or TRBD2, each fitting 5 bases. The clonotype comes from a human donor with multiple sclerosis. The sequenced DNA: TGCGCCAGCAGCCAAGGATGGGGCGGGCTGCAAGAGACCCAGTACTTC. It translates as CASSQGWGGLQETQYF.